This T cell receptor (beta chain) is drawn from a study of T cell changes during pregnancy in multiple sclerosis. TCRdb's copy holds only in-frame clones and misses some; the assay was immunoSEQ multiplex PCR. The sample records 50,000 or so clones, approximately 92% being singletons. The length of the CDR3 is 14 residues. The germline CDR1 and CDR2 sequences are MNHNS and SASEGT. V was pared by 8 bases and J by 1 base, with 7 bases of the junction left unmatched. The sample in question was peripheral blood, obtained in the third trimester of pregnancy. The clonotype originates from a female donor with multiple sclerosis, enrolled in a pregnancy study. V gene TRBV6-1 combines with J gene TRBJ1-2; 7 nucleotides line up with TRBD1. The DNA of the CDR3 is TGTGCCAGCTATTTCAGGGACAGTAACTATGGCTACACCTTC. This translates into CASYFRDSNYGYTF.